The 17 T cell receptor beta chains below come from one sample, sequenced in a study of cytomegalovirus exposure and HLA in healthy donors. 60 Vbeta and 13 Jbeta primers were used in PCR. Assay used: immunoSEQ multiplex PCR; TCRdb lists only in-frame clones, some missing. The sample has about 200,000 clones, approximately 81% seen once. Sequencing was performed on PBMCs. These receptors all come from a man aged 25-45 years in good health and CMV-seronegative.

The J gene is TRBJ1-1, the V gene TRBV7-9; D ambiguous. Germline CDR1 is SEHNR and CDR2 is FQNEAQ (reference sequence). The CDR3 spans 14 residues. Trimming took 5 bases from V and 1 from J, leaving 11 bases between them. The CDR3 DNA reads TGTGCCAGCAGCCCTCCCGTCCCGAACACTGAAGCTTTCTTT. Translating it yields CASSPPVPNTEAFF.

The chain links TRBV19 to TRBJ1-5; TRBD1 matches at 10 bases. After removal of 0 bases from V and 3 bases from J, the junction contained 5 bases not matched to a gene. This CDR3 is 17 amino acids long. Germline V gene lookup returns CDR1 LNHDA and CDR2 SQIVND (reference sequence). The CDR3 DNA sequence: TGTGCCAGTAGTATAGATCGGGGACAGGGGCCCAATCAGCCCCAGCATTTT. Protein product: CASSIDRGQGPNQPQHF.

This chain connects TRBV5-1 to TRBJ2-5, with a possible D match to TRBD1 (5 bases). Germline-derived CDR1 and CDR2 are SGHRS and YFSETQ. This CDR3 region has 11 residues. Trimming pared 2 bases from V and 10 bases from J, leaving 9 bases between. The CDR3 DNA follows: TGCGCCAGCAGCTTAGAGGACATCCAGTACTTC. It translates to CASSLEDIQYF.

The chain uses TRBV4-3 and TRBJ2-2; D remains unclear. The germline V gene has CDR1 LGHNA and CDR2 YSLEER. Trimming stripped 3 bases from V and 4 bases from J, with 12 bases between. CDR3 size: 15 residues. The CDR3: CASSQVRRGTGELFF. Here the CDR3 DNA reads TGCGCCAGCAGCCAGGTCAGGCGTGGCACCGGGGAGCTGTTTTTT.

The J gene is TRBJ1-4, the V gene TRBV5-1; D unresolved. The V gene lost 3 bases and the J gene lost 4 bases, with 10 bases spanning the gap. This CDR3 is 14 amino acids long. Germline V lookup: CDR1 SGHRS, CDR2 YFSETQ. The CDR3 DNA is TGCGCCAGCAGCTGGGCGGGAGATAATGAAAAACTGTTTTTT. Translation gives CASSWAGDNEKLFF.

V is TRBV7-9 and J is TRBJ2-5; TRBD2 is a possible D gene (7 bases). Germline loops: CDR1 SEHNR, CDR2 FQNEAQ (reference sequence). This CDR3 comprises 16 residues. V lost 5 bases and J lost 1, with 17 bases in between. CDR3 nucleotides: TGTGCCAGCAGCCCCGCGCGGGGGCCAAGCCAAGAGACCCAGTACTTC. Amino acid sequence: CASSPARGPSQETQYF.

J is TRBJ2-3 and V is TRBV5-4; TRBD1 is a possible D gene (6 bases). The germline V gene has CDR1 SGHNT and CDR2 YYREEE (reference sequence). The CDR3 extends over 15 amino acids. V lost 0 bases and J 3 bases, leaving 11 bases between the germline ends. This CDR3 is CASSLAAGETDTQYF. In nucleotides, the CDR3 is TGTGCCAGCAGCTTGGCGGCAGGGGAGACAGATACGCAGTATTTT. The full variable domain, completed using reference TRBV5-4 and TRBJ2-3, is ETGVTQSPTHLIKTRGQQVTLRCSSQSGHNTVSWYQQALGQGPQFIFQYYREEENGRGNFPPRFSGLQFPNYSSELNVNALELDDSALYLCASSLAAGETDTQYFGPGTRLTVL.

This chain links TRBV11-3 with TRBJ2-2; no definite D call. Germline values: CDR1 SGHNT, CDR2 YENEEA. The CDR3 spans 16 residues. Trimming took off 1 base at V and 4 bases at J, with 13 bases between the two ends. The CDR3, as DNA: TGTGCCAGCAGCTTAGGAGAGGTTTGGTGCACCGGGGAGCTGTTTTTT. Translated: CASSLGEVWCTGELFF.

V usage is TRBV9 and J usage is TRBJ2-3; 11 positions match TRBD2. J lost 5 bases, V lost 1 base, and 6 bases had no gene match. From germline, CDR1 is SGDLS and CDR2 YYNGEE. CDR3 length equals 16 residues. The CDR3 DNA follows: TGTGCCAGCAGCGTAACTAGCGGGGGAACCTTAGATACGCAGTATTTT. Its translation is CASSVTSGGTLDTQYF.

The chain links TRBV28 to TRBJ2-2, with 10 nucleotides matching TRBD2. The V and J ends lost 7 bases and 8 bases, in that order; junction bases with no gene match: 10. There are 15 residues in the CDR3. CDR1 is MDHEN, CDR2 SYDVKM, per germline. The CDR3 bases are TGTGCCAGCATGGCTAGCGGGGGCCCCAGAGGGGAGCTGTTTTTT. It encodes CASMASGGPRGELFF.

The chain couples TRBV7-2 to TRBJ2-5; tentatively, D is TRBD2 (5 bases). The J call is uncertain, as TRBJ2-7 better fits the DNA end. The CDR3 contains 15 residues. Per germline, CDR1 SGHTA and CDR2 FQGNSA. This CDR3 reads CASSLEGGSSYEQYF. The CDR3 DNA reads TGTGCCAGCAGCTTAGAAGGCGGGTCTTCCTACGAGCAGTACTTC.

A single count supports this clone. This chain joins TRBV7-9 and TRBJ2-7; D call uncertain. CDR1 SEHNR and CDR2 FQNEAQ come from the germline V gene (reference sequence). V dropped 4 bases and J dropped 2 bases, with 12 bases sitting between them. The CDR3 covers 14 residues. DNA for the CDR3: TGTGCCAGCAGCTCGACGCCGACTGCCTACGAGCAGTACTTC. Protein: CASSSTPTAYEQYF.

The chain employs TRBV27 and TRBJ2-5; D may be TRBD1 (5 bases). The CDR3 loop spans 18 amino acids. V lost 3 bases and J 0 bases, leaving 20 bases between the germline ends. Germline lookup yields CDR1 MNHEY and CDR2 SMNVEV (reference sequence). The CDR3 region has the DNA TGTGCCAGCAGTTTCTCCGGCCCCCAGGGCCCATACCAAGAGACCCAGTACTTC. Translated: CASSFSGPQGPYQETQYF.

The DNA of the CDR3 is TGCGCCAGCAGCCAGCAGGGGGTCTCCCAAGAGACCCAGTACTTC. It translates to CASSQQGVSQETQYF. V gene TRBV4-3 combines with J gene TRBJ2-5, with 7 bases aligning to TRBD1. The CDR3 has 15 residues. CDR1 is LGHNA, CDR2 YSLEER, per germline. V shed 3 bases, J shed 1 base, and the junction held 5 bases outside the gene matches.

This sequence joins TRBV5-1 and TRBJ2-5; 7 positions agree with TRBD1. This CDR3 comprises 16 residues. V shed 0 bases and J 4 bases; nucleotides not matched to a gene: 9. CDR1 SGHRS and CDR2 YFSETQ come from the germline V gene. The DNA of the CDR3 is TGCGCCAGCAGCTTGGGATCTCAGGGGGTTGGAGAGACCCAGTACTTC. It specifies CASSLGSQGVGETQYF.

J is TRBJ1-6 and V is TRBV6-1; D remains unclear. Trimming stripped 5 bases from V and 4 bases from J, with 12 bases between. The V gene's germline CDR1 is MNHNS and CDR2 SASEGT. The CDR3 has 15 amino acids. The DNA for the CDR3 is TGTGCCAGCAGTATATCAGCGGGGTATAATTCACCCCTCCACTTT. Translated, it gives CASSISAGYNSPLHF.

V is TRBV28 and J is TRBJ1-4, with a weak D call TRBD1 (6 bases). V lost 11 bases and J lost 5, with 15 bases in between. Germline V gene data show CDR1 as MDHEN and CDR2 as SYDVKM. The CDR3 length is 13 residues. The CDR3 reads CAGRSGTNEKLFF. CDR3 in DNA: TGTGCCGGGAGATCAGGGACAAATGAAAAACTGTTTTTT. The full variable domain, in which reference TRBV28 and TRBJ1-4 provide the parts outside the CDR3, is DVKVTQSSRYLVKRTGEKVFLECVQDMDHENMFWYRQDPGLGLRLIYFSYDVKMKEKGDIPEGYSVSREKKERFSLILESASTNQTSMYLCAGRSGTNEKLFFGSGTQLSVL.